Below are 21 T cell receptor beta chains sequenced from a single sample in a study of blood T cell repertoires in COVID-19. Assay used: immunoSEQ multiplex PCR; TCRdb lists only in-frame clones, some missing. The data contain roughly 230,000 clones, about 80% of them singletons. Sequencing was carried out using peripheral blood. All receptors derive from a man aged 50-60 years with active or convalescent COVID-19.

The chain is built from TRBV30 and TRBJ1-2, with D unresolved. This CDR3 contains 14 residues. The V gene lost 0 bases and the J gene lost 5 bases, with 13 bases spanning the gap. Germline assignment: CDR1 GTSNPN and CDR2 SVGIG (reference sequence). The CDR3 is CAWSVGTRGYGYTF. CDR3 nucleotides: TGTGCCTGGAGTGTTGGCACCAGAGGATATGGCTACACCTTC.

This clone occurred once. This chain connects TRBV25-1 to TRBJ2-3; TRBD1 aligns across 7 bases. V lost 2 bases to trimming and J lost 3 bases; unmatched junction nucleotides: 2. CDR1 is MGHDK, CDR2 SYGVNS, per germline. This CDR3 spans 14 amino acids. The CDR3 loop reads CASSENRGTDTQYF. The CDR3 nucleotides read TGTGCCAGCAGTGAAAACAGGGGAACAGATACGCAGTATTTT.

This clone was picked up one time. V gene TRBV6-2 or TRBV6-3 combines with J gene TRBJ1-4; no clear D. The V end lost 5 bases, the J end lost 7 bases, and 14 bases lay between the germline ends. The CDR3 is 14 amino acids. Germline CDR1 is MNHEY and CDR2 is SVGEGT. CDR3 nucleotide sequence: TGTGCCAGCAGTAGCCACCCTGGGAGTGAAAAACTGTTTTTT. Its protein is CASSSHPGSEKLFF.

The V and J genes are TRBV5-1 and TRBJ2-7; 8 bases agree with TRBD1. The CDR3 is 13 amino acids. Germline V gene lookup returns CDR1 SGHRS and CDR2 YFSETQ. V lost 0 bases to trimming and J lost 5 bases; unmatched junction nucleotides: 1. The CDR3 DNA follows: TGCGCCAGCAGCTTGGAGACAGGGGACGAGCAGTACTTC. This translates into CASSLETGDEQYF.

The V call is TRBV24-1, the J call TRBJ2-7, with D perhaps matching TRBD2 (5 bases). Germline CDR1 and CDR2: KGHDR and SFDVKD. Trimming stripped 4 bases from V and 2 bases from J, with 17 bases between. The CDR3 has 16 amino acids. The DNA for the CDR3 is TGTGCCACCAGTGACCCCGAGCGGACCCCACCCTACGAGCAGTACTTC. Translating gives CATSDPERTPPYEQYF.

This clone has just a few counts. J is TRBJ2-1 and V is TRBV9; weak D call: TRBD1 (6 bases). The CDR3 runs 15 residues. Trimming took off 0 bases at V and 6 bases at J, with 13 bases between the two ends. Per germline, CDR1 SGDLS and CDR2 YYNGEE. In DNA, the CDR3 is TGTGCCAGCAGCGTAGCAACAGGGATCTCCAATGAGCAGTTCTTC. Its translation: CASSVATGISNEQFF. Complete variable domain (other parts from reference TRBV9 and TRBJ2-1): DSGVTQTPKHLITATGQRVTLRCSPRSGDLSVYWYQQSLDQGLQFLIQYYNGEERAKGNILERFSAQQFPDLHSELNLSSLELGDSALYFCASSVATGISNEQFFGPGTRLTVL.

The chain joins TRBV5-1 to TRBJ1-6; 9 positions match TRBD1. This CDR3 spans 17 amino acids. V gave up 3 bases and J gave up 9 bases; unmatched junction bases: 13. Germline lookup yields CDR1 SGHRS and CDR2 YFSETQ. CDR3 protein: CASSSAQRGTGSSPLHF. The CDR3 DNA follows: TGCGCCAGCAGCTCGGCCCAACGGGGGACAGGGTCTTCACCCCTCCACTTT.

V gene TRBV5-1 combines with J gene TRBJ2-2; 8 bases agree with TRBD1. The V and J ends lost 5 bases and 7 bases, in that order; junction bases with no gene match: 7. The CDR3 is 14 residues long. Germline V CDR1 and CDR2: SGHRS, YFSETQ. CDR3 protein: CASREDRVGGELFF. In DNA, the CDR3 is TGCGCCAGCAGGGAGGACAGGGTGGGCGGGGAGCTGTTTTTT.

The V and J genes are TRBV5-5 and TRBJ2-5; 8 bases are a match to TRBD2. The trim removed 0 bases at V and 3 bases at J, leaving 4 bases unmatched. This CDR3 contains 15 residues. Looked up from germline, CDR1 is SGHKS and CDR2 is YYEKEE (reference sequence). The CDR3 spells CASSLAGTREETQYF. The CDR3 DNA follows: TGTGCCAGCAGCTTGGCCGGGACTAGGGAAGAGACCCAGTACTTC.

This chain uses TRBV19 with TRBJ2-2; D ambiguous. In germline, CDR1 is LNHDA, CDR2 SQIVND (reference sequence). The length of the CDR3 is 12 residues. Trimming removed 5 bases at V and 6 bases at J, with 7 bases between. The CDR3 here is CASSPSSGELFF. CDR3 DNA sequence: TGTGCCAGTAGTCCTTCTTCCGGGGAGCTGTTTTTT.

V gene TRBV5-6 combines with J gene TRBJ2-3; D perhaps matches TRBD2 (6 bases). The CDR3 contains 16 residues. V was clipped by 6 bases and J by 0 bases, with 17 bases between them. The germline gives CDR1 SGHDT, CDR2 YYEEEE. The CDR3: CASTSMRGSSTDTQYF. The CDR3, as DNA: TGTGCCAGCACCTCGATGCGGGGCTCTAGCACAGATACGCAGTATTTT.

The chain recombines TRBV3-1 (or the pseudogene TRBV3-2) with TRBJ2-2; 9 nucleotides agree with TRBD1. V shed 0 bases, J shed 4 bases, and the junction held 6 bases outside the gene matches. The germline CDR1 and CDR2 sequences are LGHDT and YNNKEL (reference sequence). The CDR3 sequence is 17 residues long. The CDR3 bases are TGTGCCAGCAGCCAAGAAGGGACAGGGAAAGGCACCGGGGAGCTGTTTTTT. Translated: CASSQEGTGKGTGELFF.

J is TRBJ1-1 and V is TRBV7-3; 7 positions agree with TRBD1. The CDR3 contains 13 residues. V dropped 2 bases and J dropped 11; count of bases not matched to a gene: 8. Germline V gene lookup returns CDR1 SGHTA and CDR2 FQGTGA. In DNA, the CDR3 is TGTGCCAGCAGCTTAGGGGTTGGGACAGCTGCTTTCTTT. It codes for CASSLGVGTAAFF.

V and J are TRBV28 and TRBJ1-1; D is unresolved. The germline CDR1 and CDR2 sequences are MDHEN and SYDVKM. Between the trimmed V and J ends, which lost 5 bases and 10 bases, there was a span of 11 bases. This CDR3 is 11 amino acids long. The CDR3 here is CASSTPGRAFF. The CDR3 DNA sequence: TGTGCCAGCAGTACCCCCGGGAGAGCTTTCTTT.

The J gene is TRBJ1-4, the V gene TRBV14; D possibly corresponds to TRBD1 (5 bases). CDR1 is SGHDN, CDR2 FVKESK, per germline. Trimming removed 1 base from V and 6 bases from J, with 9 bases in between. The CDR3 is 14 residues long. In DNA, the CDR3 is TGTGCCAGCAGCCAAGTGGGGGGTTATGAAAAACTGTTTTTT. Amino acid sequence: CASSQVGGYEKLFF.

The V and J genes are TRBV28 and TRBJ2-3, with D possibly matching TRBD1 (6 bases). The CDR3 spans 16 residues. CDR1 and CDR2 from the germline V gene are MDHEN and SYDVKM. The V end was cut by 5 bases, the J end by 2 bases, with 17 bases between. The CDR3 region is CASSLPRDTPTDTQYF. DNA for the CDR3: TGTGCCAGCAGTCTCCCTCGGGACACCCCCACAGATACGCAGTATTTT.

This chain uses TRBV15 with TRBJ2-2; D possibly corresponds to TRBD1 (6 bases). This CDR3 has 17 residues. The germline V gene encodes CDR1 LNHNV and CDR2 YYDKDF (reference sequence). V lost 0 bases and J 0 bases, leaving 11 bases between the germline ends. The CDR3 loop is CATSRDSQGSNTGELFF. CDR3 bases: TGTGCCACCAGCAGAGATTCTCAGGGGTCGAACACCGGGGAGCTGTTTTTT.

The V gene is TRBV5-4, the J gene TRBJ1-2, with 9 bases that match TRBD1. The junction had 9 bases not matched to a gene; V was cut back by 4 bases and J by 5 bases. The CDR3 consists of 15 residues. Germline values: CDR1 SGHNT, CDR2 YYREEE (reference sequence). This CDR3 is CASSLQGAHVYGYTF. CDR3 nucleotides: TGTGCCAGCAGCCTACAGGGGGCCCACGTATATGGCTACACCTTC.

This clone was observed once. V usage is TRBV7-2 and J usage is TRBJ2-1, with D possibly being TRBD2 (6 bases). V lost 5 bases and J 0 bases, leaving 11 bases between the germline ends. The V gene's germline CDR1 is SGHTA and CDR2 FQGNSA. CDR3 size: 15 residues. The CDR3 loop reads CASSSSGGSYNEQFF. CDR3 bases: TGTGCCAGCAGCAGTAGCGGAGGCTCCTACAATGAGCAGTTCTTC.

The chain has TRBV30 and TRBJ2-2, with 15 bases identical to TRBD2. V shed 2 bases, J shed 5 bases, and the junction held 6 bases outside the gene matches. Germline V gene data show CDR1 as GTSNPN and CDR2 as SVGIG (reference sequence). There are 17 residues in the CDR3. DNA of the CDR3: TGTGCCTGGAGTCGAGGACTAGCGGGGGGGAGGACCGGGGAGCTGTTTTTT. Translation gives CAWSRGLAGGRTGELFF.

The table lists this clone with a count of one. The V gene is TRBV9, the J gene TRBJ2-3; 9 bases fit TRBD2. This CDR3 is built from 18 residues. Trimming at V came to 0 bases and at J to 5 bases, leaving 13 bases not matched to a gene. Germline CDR1 is SGDLS and CDR2 is YYNGEE. The DNA of the CDR3 is TGTGCCAGCAGCGTAGGGGATAGAATAGCGGGGGAGGGAGATACGCAGTATTTT. It yields the protein CASSVGDRIAGEGDTQYF.